The present T cell receptor beta chain was sequenced within a study of blood T cell repertoires in COVID-19. The germline V and J ends were trimmed by 6 bases and 1 base, with 12 bases remaining between them. CDR3 length: 15 residues. CDR1 is SGHTA, CDR2 FQGNSA, per germline. Two consecutive negative NP/OP PCR tests, clearance, or resolved symptoms defined Cohort 3 recovery. In the original analysis: Reference gene primer amplification gave estimated nucleated cell counts. Clones were read by immunoSEQ multiplex PCR, and TCRdb kept only the in-frame ones, dropping some. For V, J and clone size, that table is used; D and trimming come from the DNA. This sample yields approximately 260,000 clones, of which roughly 90% are seen a single time; roughly 1.9% belongs to the top ten.

The J gene is TRBJ2-2, the V gene TRBV7-2; D gene unclear. This sequence was found in a woman aged 60-70 years who had recovered from COVID-19. The sequencing sample was made of PBMCs or T cells enriched from blood (not recorded which). CDR3 sequence (DNA): TGTGCCAGCAGTTCTCGTAACAGGAACACCGGGGAGCTGTTTTTT. It translates to CASSSRNRNTGELFF. The variable domain in full, completed from reference TRBV7-2 and TRBJ2-2, reads GAGVSQSPSNKVTEKGKDVELRCDPISGHTALYWYRQSLGQGLEFLIYFQGNSAPDKSGLPSDRFSAERTGGSVSTLTIQRTQQEDSAVYLCASSSRNRNTGELFFGEGSRLTVL.